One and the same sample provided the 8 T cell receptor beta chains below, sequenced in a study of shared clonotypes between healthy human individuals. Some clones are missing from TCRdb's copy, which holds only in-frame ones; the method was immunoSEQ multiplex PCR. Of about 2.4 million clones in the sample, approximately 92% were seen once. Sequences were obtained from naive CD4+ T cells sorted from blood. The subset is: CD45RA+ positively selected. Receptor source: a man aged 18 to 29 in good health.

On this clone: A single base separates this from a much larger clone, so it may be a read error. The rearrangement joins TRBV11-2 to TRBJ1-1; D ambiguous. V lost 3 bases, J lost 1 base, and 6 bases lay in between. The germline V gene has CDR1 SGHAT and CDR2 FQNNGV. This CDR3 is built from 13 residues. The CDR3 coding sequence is TGTGCCAGCAGCTTTGAAGGGAACACTGAAGCTTTCTTT. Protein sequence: CASSFEGNTEAFF.

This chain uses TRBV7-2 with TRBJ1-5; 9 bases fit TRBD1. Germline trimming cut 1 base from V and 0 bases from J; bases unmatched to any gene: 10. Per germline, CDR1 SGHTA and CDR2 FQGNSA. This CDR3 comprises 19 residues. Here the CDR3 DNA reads TGTGCCAGCAGCTTAGGCGACAGGGGGGGTCCTTATAGCAATCAGCCCCAGCATTTT. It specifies CASSLGDRGGPYSNQPQHF.

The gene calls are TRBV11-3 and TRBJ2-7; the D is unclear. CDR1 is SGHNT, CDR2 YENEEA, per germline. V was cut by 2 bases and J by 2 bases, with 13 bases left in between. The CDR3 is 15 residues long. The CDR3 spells CASSLYTGLTYEQYF. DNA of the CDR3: TGTGCCAGCAGCTTATATACGGGTCTGACCTACGAGCAGTACTTC.

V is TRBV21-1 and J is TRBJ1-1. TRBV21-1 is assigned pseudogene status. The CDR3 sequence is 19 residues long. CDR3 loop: CASSKRTRGTGGEGTEAFF. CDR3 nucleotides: TGTGCCAGCAGCAAAAGGACGAGGGGGACCGGGGGCGAGGGCACTGAAGCTTTCTTT.

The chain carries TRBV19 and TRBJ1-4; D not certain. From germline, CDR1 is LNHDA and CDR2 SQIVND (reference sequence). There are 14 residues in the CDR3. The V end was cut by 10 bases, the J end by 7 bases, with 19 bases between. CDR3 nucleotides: TGTGCCACTAAAGACAACTTGGGAGGTGAAAAACTGTTTTTT. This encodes CATKDNLGGEKLFF.

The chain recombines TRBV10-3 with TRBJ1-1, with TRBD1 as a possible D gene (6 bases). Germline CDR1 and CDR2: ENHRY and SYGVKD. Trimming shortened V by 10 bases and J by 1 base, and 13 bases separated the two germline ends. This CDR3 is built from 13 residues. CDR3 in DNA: TGTGCCACCGGGGACACTCAGAACACTGAAGCTTTCTTT. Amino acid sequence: CATGDTQNTEAFF.

This CDR3 reads CAFGEGPRTDTQYF. CDR3 nucleotide sequence: TGTGCCTTCGGGGAGGGTCCAAGAACAGATACGCAGTATTTT. V and J are TRBV27 and TRBJ2-3; 7 nucleotides match TRBD2. The CDR3 sequence is 14 residues long. With V trimmed by 11 bases and J by 3 bases, 11 bases remained unmatched. Per the germline V gene, CDR1 is MNHEY and CDR2 is SMNVEV (reference sequence).

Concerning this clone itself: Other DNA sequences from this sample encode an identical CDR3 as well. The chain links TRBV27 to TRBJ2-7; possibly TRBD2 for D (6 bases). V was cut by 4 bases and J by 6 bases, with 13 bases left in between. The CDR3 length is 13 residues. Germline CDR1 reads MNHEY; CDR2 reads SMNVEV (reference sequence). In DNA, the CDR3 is TGTGCCAGCAGTTGGGGACTGGGAGGCGAGCAGTACTTC. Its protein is CASSWGLGGEQYF.